This TCR beta chain appears in the sequencing data of a study of blood T cell repertoires in COVID-19. Whole-study context: Sites across the United States, Italy and Spain contributed samples from acute and convalescent COVID-19.

Measured with immunoSEQ multiplex PCR; TCRdb has only the in-frame clones, and not every one. The sample lists about 160,000 clones; around 83% were seen once. The CDR3 has 13 amino acids. Germline lookup yields CDR1 MNHEY and CDR2 SVGAGI. Trimming at V came to 6 bases and at J to 2 bases, leaving 3 bases not matched to a gene. The clonotype originates from a man aged 70-80 years who had recovered from COVID-19. This chain links TRBV6-5 with TRBJ2-5; 7 nucleotides match TRBD2. The sequencing sample was made of peripheral blood. CDR3 region: CASRLAQQETQYF. CDR3 nucleotides: TGTGCCAGCAGACTAGCGCAACAAGAGACCCAGTACTTC.